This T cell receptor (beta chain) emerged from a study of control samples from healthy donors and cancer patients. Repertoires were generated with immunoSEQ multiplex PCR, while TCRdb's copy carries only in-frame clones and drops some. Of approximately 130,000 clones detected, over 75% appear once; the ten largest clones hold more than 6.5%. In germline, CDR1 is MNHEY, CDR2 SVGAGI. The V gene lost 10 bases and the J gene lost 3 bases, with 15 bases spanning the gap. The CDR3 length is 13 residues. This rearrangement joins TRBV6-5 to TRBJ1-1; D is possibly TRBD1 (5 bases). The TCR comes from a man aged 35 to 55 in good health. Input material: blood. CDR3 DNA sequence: TGTGCCACCCAGGAGGGACTCGACACTGAAGCTTTCTTT. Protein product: CATQEGLDTEAFF.